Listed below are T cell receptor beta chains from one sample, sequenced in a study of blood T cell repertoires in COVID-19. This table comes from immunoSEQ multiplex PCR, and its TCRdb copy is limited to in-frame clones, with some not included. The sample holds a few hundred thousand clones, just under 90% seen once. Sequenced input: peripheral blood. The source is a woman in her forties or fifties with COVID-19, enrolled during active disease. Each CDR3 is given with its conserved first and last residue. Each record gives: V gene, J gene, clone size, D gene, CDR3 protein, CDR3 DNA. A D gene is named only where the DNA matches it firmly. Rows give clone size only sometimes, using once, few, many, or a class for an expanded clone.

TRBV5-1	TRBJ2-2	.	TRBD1	CASSVTGAYTGELFF	TGCGCCAGCAGCGTGACAGGGGCCTACACCGGGGAGCTGTTTTTT
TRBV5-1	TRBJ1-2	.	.	CASSSEQGPYGYTF	TGCGCCAGCAGCTCCGAACAGGGACCCTATGGCTACACCTTC
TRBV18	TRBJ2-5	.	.	CASSPGQVTQETQYF	TGTGCCAGCTCACCGGGGCAAGTGACCCAAGAGACCCAGTACTTC
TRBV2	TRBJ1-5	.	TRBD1	CASSGQGVNQPQHF	TGTGCCAGCAGCGGACAGGGCGTTAATCAGCCCCAGCATTTT
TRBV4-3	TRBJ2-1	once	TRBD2	CASSLRGLASDEQFF	TGCGCCAGCAGCCTAAGGGGACTAGCGTCCGATGAGCAGTTCTTC
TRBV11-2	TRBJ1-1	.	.	CASSAAWGEAFF	TGTGCCAGCAGCGCCGCGTGGGGAGAGGCTTTCTTT
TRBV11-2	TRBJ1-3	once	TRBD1	CASSPGQGPGNTIYF	TGTGCCAGCAGCCCAGGACAGGGGCCTGGAAACACCATATATTTT
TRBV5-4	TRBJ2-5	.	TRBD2	CASSLLALAGIWETQYF	TGTGCCAGCAGCTTGTTAGCTCTAGCGGGAATTTGGGAGACCCAGTACTTC
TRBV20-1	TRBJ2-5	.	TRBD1	CSAIDRGQTQYF	TGCAGTGCTATTGACAGGGGACAGACCCAGTACTTC
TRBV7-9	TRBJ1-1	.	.	CASSFPFAEAFF	TGTGCCAGCAGCTTCCCTTTCGCTGAAGCTTTCTTT
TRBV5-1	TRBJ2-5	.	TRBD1	CASSLEPGTGETQYF	TGCGCCAGCAGCTTGGAACCCGGGACAGGAGAGACCCAGTACTTC
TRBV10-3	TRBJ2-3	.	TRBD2	CAIAGTSGSVTDTQYF	TGTGCCATCGCGGGGACTAGCGGGAGTGTCACAGATACGCAGTATTTT
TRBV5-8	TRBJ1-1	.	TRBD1	CASSLQGAAEAFF	TGTGCCAGCAGCCTACAGGGGGCTGCTGAAGCTTTCTTT
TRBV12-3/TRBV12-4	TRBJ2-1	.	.	CASSLTPNEQFF	TGTGCCAGCAGTTTAACTCCGAATGAGCAGTTCTTC
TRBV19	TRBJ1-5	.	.	CASSLEPYNQPQHF	TGTGCCAGTAGTTTGGAGCCCTATAATCAGCCCCAGCATTTT
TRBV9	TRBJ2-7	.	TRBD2	CASSAAAGTSWVEQYF	TGTGCCAGCAGCGCCGCCGCCGGGACTAGCTGGGTCGAGCAGTACTTC
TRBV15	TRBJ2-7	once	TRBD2	CATSREMERDSYEQYF	TGTGCCACCAGCAGAGAAATGGAGCGGGACTCCTACGAGCAGTACTTC
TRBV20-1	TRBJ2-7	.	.	CSARDIYEQYF	TGCAGTGCTAGAGACATCTACGAGCAGTACTTC
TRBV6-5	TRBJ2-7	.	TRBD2	CASSSSGGSSYEQYF	TGTGCCAGCAGTTCTAGCGGAGGTAGCTCCTACGAGCAGTACTTC
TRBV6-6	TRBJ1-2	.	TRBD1	CASSFPGQLGYGYTF	TGTGCCAGCAGTTTCCCGGGACAGCTGGGCTATGGCTACACCTTC
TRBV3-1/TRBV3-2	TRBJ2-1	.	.	CASSQGARTKTYNEQFF	TGTGCCAGCAGCCAAGGGGCTAGGACTAAAACCTACAATGAGCAGTTCTTC
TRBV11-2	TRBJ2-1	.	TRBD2	CASSAYLAEHYNEQFF	TGTGCCAGCAGCGCCTACCTAGCGGAACACTACAATGAGCAGTTCTTC
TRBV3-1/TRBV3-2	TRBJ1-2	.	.	CASSQKGTGRSGTF	TGTGCCAGCAGCCAAAAGGGGACGGGACGTAGCGGGACCTTC
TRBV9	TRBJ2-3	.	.	CASSLTAATSTDTQYF	TGTGCCAGCAGCCTCACAGCGGCTACTAGCACAGATACGCAGTATTTT
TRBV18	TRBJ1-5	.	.	CASSPTSGVPSNQPQHF	TGTGCCAGCTCACCTACGTCAGGGGTTCCGAGCAATCAGCCCCAGCATTTT
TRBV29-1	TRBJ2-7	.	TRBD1	CSVRDSPYEQYF	TGCAGCGTCCGGGACAGCCCTTACGAGCAGTACTTC
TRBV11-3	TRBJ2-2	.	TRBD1	CASSERGPTGELFF	TGTGCCAGCAGCGAAAGGGGGCCCACCGGGGAGCTGTTTTTT
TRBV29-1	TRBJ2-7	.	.	CSVEVGERAYEQYF	TGCAGCGTTGAAGTTGGGGAGCGGGCCTACGAGCAGTACTTC
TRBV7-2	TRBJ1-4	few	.	CASSPGLTRSTNEKLFF	TGTGCCAGCAGCCCAGGCCTCACCAGGTCGACTAATGAAAAACTGTTTTTT
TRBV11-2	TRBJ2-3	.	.	CASSLAGGRATDTQYF	TGTGCCAGCAGCTTAGCTGGAGGACGGGCCACAGATACGCAGTATTTT
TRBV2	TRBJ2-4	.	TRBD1	CASRGQVTLAKNIQYF	TGTGCCAGCAGGGGACAGGTGACACTAGCCAAAAACATTCAGTACTTC
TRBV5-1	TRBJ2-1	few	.	CASSAQGAWDNEQFF	TGCGCCAGCAGCGCCCAGGGTGCTTGGGACAATGAGCAGTTCTTC
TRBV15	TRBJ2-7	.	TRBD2	CATSRLATYEQYF	TGTGCCACTTCAAGACTAGCTACCTACGAGCAGTACTTC
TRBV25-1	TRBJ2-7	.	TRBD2	CASSVREGPSYEQYF	TGTGCCAGCAGTGTGCGGGAGGGCCCTTCCTACGAGCAGTACTTC
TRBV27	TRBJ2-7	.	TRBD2	CASSPSGRGSGEQYF	TGTGCCAGCAGTCCTAGCGGGAGGGGATCGGGGGAGCAGTACTTC
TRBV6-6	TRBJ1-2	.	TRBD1	CASSPTGERVYGYTF	TGTGCCAGCAGCCCGACAGGGGAACGCGTCTATGGCTACACCTTC
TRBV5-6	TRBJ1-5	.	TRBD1	CASSLTRIDRGPNQPQHF	TGTGCCAGCAGCTTGACTAGAATAGACAGGGGACCCAATCAGCCCCAGCATTTT
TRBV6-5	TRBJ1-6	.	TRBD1	CASSRGQVQNSPLHF	TGTGCCAGCAGTCGGGGACAGGTTCAGAATTCACCCCTCCACTTT
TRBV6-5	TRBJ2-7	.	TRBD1	CASSNQDRGRYEQYF	TGTGCCAGCAGTAACCAGGACAGGGGGCGATACGAGCAGTACTTC
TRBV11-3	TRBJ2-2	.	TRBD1	CASSLGAGGHTGELFF	TGTGCCAGCAGCTTAGGGGCAGGGGGTCACACCGGGGAGCTGTTTTTT